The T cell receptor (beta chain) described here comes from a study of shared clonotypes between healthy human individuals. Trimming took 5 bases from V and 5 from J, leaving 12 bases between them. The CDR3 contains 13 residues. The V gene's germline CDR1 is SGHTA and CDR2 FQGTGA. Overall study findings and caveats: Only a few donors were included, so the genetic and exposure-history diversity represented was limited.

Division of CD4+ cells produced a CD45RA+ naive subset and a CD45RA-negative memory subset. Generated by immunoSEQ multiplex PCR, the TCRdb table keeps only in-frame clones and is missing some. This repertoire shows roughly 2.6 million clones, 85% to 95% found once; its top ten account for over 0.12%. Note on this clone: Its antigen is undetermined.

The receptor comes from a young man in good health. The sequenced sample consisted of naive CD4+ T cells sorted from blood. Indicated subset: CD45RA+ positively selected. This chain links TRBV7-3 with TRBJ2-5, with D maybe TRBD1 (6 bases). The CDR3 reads CASSLTGSETQYF. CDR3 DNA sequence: TGTGCCAGCAGCCTCACAGGGTCGGAGACCCAGTACTTC. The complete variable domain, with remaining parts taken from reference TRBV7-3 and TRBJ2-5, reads GAGVSQTPSNKVTEKGKYVELRCDPISGHTALYWYRQSLGQGPEFLIYFQGTGAADDSGLPNDRFFAVRPEGSVSTLKIQRTERGDSAVYLCASSLTGSETQYFGPGTRLLVL.